This passage covers 2 T cell receptor beta chains from one sample sequenced in a study of beta chain features in type 1 diabetes. Expressed TCRB transcripts were sequenced because the isolated RNA had all been reverse transcribed beforehand. Clones were read by immunoSEQ multiplex PCR, and TCRdb kept only the in-frame ones, dropping some. Among approximately 300,000 clones listed, roughly 9.6% were seen once. Sequencing was done on a sample of naive CD4+ T cells from blood. The receptors here all came from a woman aged 25 to 39 in good health.

The chain is built from TRBV9 and TRBJ2-7; 7 nucleotides align to TRBD1. V was clipped by 2 bases and J by 6 bases; unmatched bases: 14. This CDR3 is 16 amino acids long. The germline gives CDR1 SGDLS, CDR2 YYNGEE. The CDR3 reads CASSVAPGKGAPEQYF. CDR3 nucleotides: TGTGCCAGCAGCGTGGCCCCTGGGAAGGGGGCTCCCGAGCAGTACTTC.

This clone occurred a few times. The CDR3 DNA follows: TGTGCCAGCAGCCATTGGACTAGCGGACTAATCTACGAGCAGTACTTC. It encodes CASSHWTSGLIYEQYF. V is TRBV14 and J is TRBJ2-7; 10 bases are shared with TRBD2. The germline V gene has CDR1 SGHDN and CDR2 FVKESK. This CDR3 is built from 16 residues. Trimming removed 3 bases from V and 3 bases from J; junction bases left unmatched: 8.